These 29 T cell receptor beta chains came from one sample sequenced in a study of technical replicates of blood from several donors. The repertoire was sequenced with immunoSEQ multiplex PCR; TCRdb's copy has only in-frame clones and lacks some. The sample lists about 54,000 clones, 94% occurring once. The specimen sequenced was T cells isolated from PBMCs. These receptors were obtained from a human donor in good health.

This chain's CDR3 is CSGVGQGWTYNEQFF. The CDR3 nucleotides are TGCAGCGGGGTCGGCCAGGGGTGGACCTACAATGAGCAGTTCTTC. The rearrangement uses TRBV29-1 and TRBJ2-1; maybe TRBD1 (6 bases). Germline V gene lookup returns CDR1 SQVTM and CDR2 ANQGSEA. There are 15 residues in the CDR3. V lost 7 bases to trimming and J lost 2 bases, with 18 bases between them.

The rearrangement uses TRBV7-3 and TRBJ2-1; D is uncertain. Per germline, CDR1 SGHTA and CDR2 FQGTGA. Trimming took 1 base from V and 7 from J, leaving 8 bases between them. The CDR3 contains 13 residues. CDR3 coding DNA: TGTGCCAGCAGCTTAATGCAGACAAATGAGCAGTTCTTC. As protein: CASSLMQTNEQFF.

The genes are TRBV10-3 and TRBJ2-7; D is undetermined. V was pared by 0 bases and J by 2 bases, with 20 bases between. Germline V gene lookup returns CDR1 ENHRY and CDR2 SYGVKD. CDR3 size: 18 residues. The CDR3 here is CAISESLGGQLLPYEQYF. In nucleotides, the CDR3 is TGTGCCATCAGTGAGTCTTTAGGTGGGCAGCTCCTACCCTACGAGCAGTACTTC.

This clone was recorded only once. The rearrangement links TRBV11-2 to TRBJ1-4, with D perhaps TRBD1 (6 bases). The germline V and J ends were trimmed by 5 bases and 7 bases, with 14 bases remaining between them. Germline assignment: CDR1 SGHAT and CDR2 FQNNGV. The CDR3 totals 14 residues. The CDR3 loop reads CASSVMGAAEKLFF. The CDR3, as DNA: TGTGCCAGCAGCGTAATGGGGGCAGCTGAAAAACTGTTTTTT.

The table lists this clone with a few counts. The rearrangement uses TRBV6-5 and TRBJ1-5; D remains unclear. Trimming shortened V by 0 bases and J by 0 bases, and 6 bases separated the two germline ends. The CDR3 runs 15 residues. Per the germline V gene, CDR1 is MNHEY and CDR2 is SVGAGI. The CDR3 loop is CASSYSYNSNQPQHF. CDR3 DNA: TGTGCCAGCAGTTACTCGTACAATAGCAATCAGCCCCAGCATTTT.

This chain links TRBV11-2 with TRBJ2-7, with D unclear. The CDR3 has 17 residues. V dropped 4 bases and J dropped 0 bases, with 19 bases sitting between them. Germline values: CDR1 SGHAT, CDR2 FQNNGV. CDR3 amino acids: CASSYYPDFTSSYEQYF. The CDR3 DNA follows: TGTGCCAGCAGCTACTACCCCGACTTCACCAGCTCCTACGAGCAGTACTTC.

The genes are TRBV9 and TRBJ2-1; TRBD1 matches at 7 bases. The CDR3 covers 15 residues. Germline V gene sequence: CDR1 SGDLS, CDR2 YYNGEE. The V segment lost 0 bases and the J segment 2 bases; nucleotides outside the gene matches: 2. The CDR3 sequence is CASSVGQGAYNEQFF. The CDR3 bases are TGTGCCAGCAGCGTAGGGCAGGGGGCCTACAATGAGCAGTTCTTC.

The chain combines TRBV5-4 with TRBJ2-7; 10 nucleotides line up with TRBD2. V lost 0 bases, J lost 5 bases, and 2 bases stayed unmatched. CDR3 length: 14 residues. The germline CDR1 and CDR2 sequences are SGHNT and YYREEE (reference sequence). The DNA of the CDR3 is TGTGCCAGCAGCTTGGGGCTAGCGGGAGACGAGCAGTACTTC. It encodes CASSLGLAGDEQYF.

This rearrangement joins TRBV28 to TRBJ1-2; D might be TRBD1 (6 bases). There are 15 residues in the CDR3. V gave up 3 bases and J gave up 4 bases, with 15 bases separating them. Germline V gene data show CDR1 as MDHEN and CDR2 as SYDVKM. This chain's CDR3 is CASSLGAEGPYGYTF. CDR3 nucleotides: TGTGCCAGCAGTTTGGGGGCCGAAGGACCCTATGGCTACACCTTC.

This chain joins TRBV5-1 and TRBJ2-1; 10 nucleotides match TRBD1. Germline V gene data show CDR1 as SGHRS and CDR2 as YFSETQ. The CDR3 contains 14 residues. V was clipped by 5 bases and J by 6 bases; unmatched bases: 5. The CDR3 is CASSLDRGPNEQFF. CDR3 coding DNA: TGCGCCAGCAGTCTAGACAGGGGGCCCAATGAGCAGTTCTTC.

The J gene is TRBJ2-7, the V gene TRBV28; 8 positions match TRBD1. This CDR3 comprises 15 residues. Unmatched junction bases numbered 3, after V lost 2 bases and J lost 0 bases. The germline CDR1 and CDR2 sequences are MDHEN and SYDVKM. CDR3 loop: CASSLDRGSSYEQYF. In nucleotides, the CDR3 is TGTGCCAGCAGTTTAGACAGGGGCAGCTCCTACGAGCAGTACTTC.

The CDR3 region has the DNA TGTGCCAGCTCCCGAAGCGGGGGGGACTACGAGCAGTACTTC. It specifies CASSRSGGDYEQYF. This sequence joins TRBV6-5 and TRBJ2-7, with TRBD2 matching over 10 bases. Germline lookup yields CDR1 MNHEY and CDR2 SVGAGI. The CDR3 consists of 14 residues. The V and J ends lost 8 bases and 3 bases, in that order; junction bases with no gene match: 7.

The table lists this clone with a count of one. The CDR3 region is CASSYKREVRIGELFF. DNA of the CDR3: TGTGCCAGCAGCTACAAGCGGGAGGTTCGGATCGGGGAGCTGTTTTTT. The V and J genes are TRBV7-8 and TRBJ2-2, with TRBD2 matching 9 bases. The CDR3 spans 16 residues. Germline-derived CDR1 and CDR2 are SGHVS and FQNEAQ. Trimming took 4 bases from V and 7 from J; bases not matched to a gene: 10.

This chain uses TRBV29-1 with TRBJ2-7; 10 positions match TRBD1. This CDR3 has 15 amino acids. CDR1 is SQVTM and CDR2 is ANQGSEA in the germline V gene. Trimming cost V 1 base and J 7 bases; bases outside gene matches: 10. The CDR3 nucleotides read TGCAGCGTTGAAGGGACGGACAGGGGGGTCGGGGAGCAGTACTTC. It encodes CSVEGTDRGVGEQYF.

This chain connects TRBV11-2 to TRBJ2-7; D remains unclear. The CDR3 is made up of 15 amino acids. V lost 2 bases to trimming and J lost 2 bases, with 13 bases between them. The germline V gene has CDR1 SGHAT and CDR2 FQNNGV. The CDR3 DNA reads TGTGCCAGCAGCTTACCCCGGGTTTTTCCCTACGAGCAGTACTTC. Translated, it gives CASSLPRVFPYEQYF.

The chain employs TRBV5-1 and TRBJ2-7, with a tentative D call TRBD2 (6 bases). V lost 6 bases, J lost 1 base, and 11 bases lay in between. Germline V CDR1 and CDR2: SGHRS, YFSETQ. The CDR3 has 13 residues. CDR3 protein: CASTPGASYEQYF. Written as DNA, the CDR3 is TGCGCCAGCACTCCGGGAGCTTCCTACGAGCAGTACTTC.

The chain employs TRBV5-5 and TRBJ2-2, with 12 bases aligning to TRBD2. Germline trimming cut 4 bases from V and 8 bases from J; bases unmatched to any gene: 12. Germline CDR1 SGHKS, CDR2 YYEKEE (reference sequence). The CDR3 is 17 residues long. The CDR3 protein is CASSPYTTSGSVGELFF. CDR3 nucleotides: TGTGCCAGCAGCCCATATACGACTAGCGGGAGCGTGGGGGAGCTGTTTTTT.

The rearrangement uses TRBV11-2 and TRBJ1-6; 8 nucleotides agree with TRBD1. Germline V gene lookup returns CDR1 SGHAT and CDR2 FQNNGV. This CDR3 comprises 15 residues. V lost 1 base to trimming and J lost 9 bases; unmatched junction nucleotides: 5. The CDR3 loop reads CASSLVQGAFSPLHF. CDR3 DNA sequence: TGTGCCAGCAGCTTAGTTCAGGGGGCTTTTTCACCCCTCCACTTT.

V is TRBV6-5 and J is TRBJ2-7, with D possibly being TRBD1 (5 bases). Germline loops: CDR1 MNHEY, CDR2 SVGAGI. The CDR3 has 15 amino acids. Deletions cut 0 bases from V and 4 bases from J, with 13 bases between. The CDR3 is CASSYSGQGAYEQYF. In DNA, the CDR3 is TGTGCCAGCAGTTACTCGGGTCAGGGCGCTTACGAGCAGTACTTC.

The chain uses TRBV10-3 and TRBJ2-5; 9 nucleotides align to TRBD2. V lost 3 bases, J lost 1 base, and 6 bases stayed unmatched. Germline V gene lookup returns CDR1 ENHRY and CDR2 SYGVKD. The CDR3 has 16 amino acids. The CDR3 nucleotides are TGTGCCATCAGTGATAGTAGACTAGCGGTCCAAGAGACCCAGTACTTC. Translation gives CAISDSRLAVQETQYF.

The chain links TRBV14 to TRBJ1-4; D is perhaps TRBD1 (6 bases). V was cut by 3 bases and J by 2 bases, with 10 bases left in between. This CDR3 region has 15 residues. In germline, CDR1 is SGHDN, CDR2 FVKESK. CDR3 amino acids: CASSQWTATNEKLFF. In DNA form, the CDR3 reads TGTGCCAGCAGCCAGTGGACAGCCACTAATGAAAAACTGTTTTTT.

This chain joins TRBV14 and TRBJ2-6, with a weak D call TRBD1 (5 bases). The CDR3 loop spans 19 amino acids. The V end was cut by 3 bases, the J end by 2 bases, with 20 bases between. Germline V gene sequence: CDR1 SGHDN, CDR2 FVKESK. Here the CDR3 reads CASSHLLDRTKTGANVLTF. The CDR3 bases are TGTGCCAGCAGCCATCTCCTCGACAGAACCAAGACTGGGGCCAACGTCCTGACTTTC.

The chain has TRBV5-4 and TRBJ1-2, with a possible D match to TRBD1 (5 bases). The CDR3 is made up of 14 amino acids. The V gene's germline CDR1 is SGHNT and CDR2 YYREEE (reference sequence). The V end was cut by 0 bases, the J end by 1 base, with 7 bases between. CDR3 nucleotides: TGTGCCAGCAGCTTGGTCCAGGGTAACTATGGCTACACCTTC. Amino acids: CASSLVQGNYGYTF.

V gene TRBV18 combines with J gene TRBJ1-5; 11 nucleotides line up with TRBD1. V lost 2 bases, J lost 4 bases, and 4 bases stayed unmatched. The CDR3 covers 16 residues. Germline V gene lookup returns CDR1 KGHSH and CDR2 LQKENI. The CDR3 loop is CASSPVGQGANQPQHF. In nucleotides, the CDR3 is TGTGCCAGCTCACCAGTAGGACAGGGGGCTAATCAGCCCCAGCATTTT.

The chain is built from TRBV5-4 and TRBJ1-1, with D tentatively TRBD1 (6 bases). Germline lookup yields CDR1 SGHNT and CDR2 YYREEE (reference sequence). Trimming cost V 4 bases and J 1 base, with 14 bases left between them. The CDR3 contains 15 residues. DNA for the CDR3: TGTGCCAGCAGCACGGGGGGGGCGACGAACACTGAAGCTTTCTTT. Translating it yields CASSTGGATNTEAFF. Filled out from reference TRBV5-4 and TRBJ1-1, the complete variable domain reads ETGVTQSPTHLIKTRGQQVTLRCSSQSGHNTVSWYQQALGQGPQFIFQYYREEENGRGNFPPRFSGLQFPNYSSELNVNALELDDSALYLCASSTGGATNTEAFFGQGTRLTVV.

This clone came up once. The chain has TRBV5-4 and TRBJ2-3; 8 nucleotides match TRBD1. Losses at the gene ends were 5 bases for V and 4 bases for J; bases not matched to a gene: 3. The CDR3 contains 13 residues. From germline, CDR1 is SGHNT and CDR2 YYREEE (reference sequence). In DNA, the CDR3 is TGTGCCAGCAGGCAACAGGGGGCAGATACGCAGTATTTT. This gives the protein CASRQQGADTQYF. The complete variable domain, with remaining parts taken from reference TRBV5-4 and TRBJ2-3, reads ETGVTQSPTHLIKTRGQQVTLRCSSQSGHNTVSWYQQALGQGPQFIFQYYREEENGRGNFPPRFSGLQFPNYSSELNVNALELDDSALYLCASRQQGADTQYFGPGTRLTVL.

V is TRBV7-9 and J is TRBJ2-7; 7 bases align to TRBD1. Unmatched junction bases numbered 10, after V lost 5 bases and J lost 3 bases. Germline CDR1 is SEHNR and CDR2 is FQNEAQ (reference sequence). The length of the CDR3 is 15 residues. In nucleotides, the CDR3 is TGTGCCAGCAGCCCCTTAGGGGACAGATACTACGAGCAGTACTTC. Amino acid sequence: CASSPLGDRYYEQYF.

This clone was observed a single time. The J gene is TRBJ2-3, the V gene TRBV11-1; tentatively, D is TRBD1 (5 bases). The CDR3 is made up of 16 amino acids. Germline V gene lookup returns CDR1 SGHAT and CDR2 FQDESV (reference sequence). V lost 5 bases to trimming and J lost 0 bases, with 15 bases between them. CDR3 nucleotides: TGTGCCAGCAGCCAGACAGTGTCTTTAAGCACAGATACGCAGTATTTT. Its protein is CASSQTVSLSTDTQYF. Using reference TRBV11-1 and TRBJ2-3 for the parts outside the CDR3, the full variable domain is EAEVAQSPRYKITEKSQAVAFWCDPISGHATLYWYRQILGQGPELLVQFQDESVVDDSQLPKDRFSAERLKGVDSTLKIQPAELGDSAMYLCASSQTVSLSTDTQYFGPGTRLTVL.

The chain links TRBV5-1 to TRBJ2-7; D gene ambiguous. The length of the CDR3 is 13 residues. The V and J ends lost 1 base and 3 bases respectively, with 8 bases between them. Looked up from germline, CDR1 is SGHRS and CDR2 is YFSETQ. The CDR3 nucleotides read TGCGCCAGCAGCTTGTTAACAGACTACGAGCAGTACTTC. Translated: CASSLLTDYEQYF.